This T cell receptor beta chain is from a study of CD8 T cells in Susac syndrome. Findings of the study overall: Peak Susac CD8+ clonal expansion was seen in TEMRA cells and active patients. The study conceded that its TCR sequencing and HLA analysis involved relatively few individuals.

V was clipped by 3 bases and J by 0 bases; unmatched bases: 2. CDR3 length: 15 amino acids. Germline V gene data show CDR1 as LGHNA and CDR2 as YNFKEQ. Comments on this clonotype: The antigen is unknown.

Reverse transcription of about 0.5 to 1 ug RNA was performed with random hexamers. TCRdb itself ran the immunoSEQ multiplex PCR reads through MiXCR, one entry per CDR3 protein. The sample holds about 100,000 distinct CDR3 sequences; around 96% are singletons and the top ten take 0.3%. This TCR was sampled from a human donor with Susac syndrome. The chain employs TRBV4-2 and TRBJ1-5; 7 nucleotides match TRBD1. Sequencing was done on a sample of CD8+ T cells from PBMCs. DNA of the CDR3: TGTGCCAGCAGCCATACAGGGGATAGCAATCAGCCCCAGCATTTT. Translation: CASSHTGDSNQPQHF.